The 29 T cell receptor beta chains given below trace back to one sample, sequenced in a study of shared clonotypes between healthy human individuals. Terminally differentiated effector memory CD45RA+ cells were excluded by CCR7 positive selection of CD45RO-negative cells. The data were produced by immunoSEQ multiplex PCR, yet TCRdb's version contains in-frame clones alone and is incomplete. This table has about 680,000 clones, about 90% appearing once. Source material: naive CD8+ T cells sorted from blood. Receptor source: a man aged 25 to 40 in good health.

As regards this clone: The same CDR3 is also encoded by other DNA sequences in this sample. The V gene is TRBV19, the J gene TRBJ1-5, with D uncertain. This CDR3 has 15 residues. The ends were cut back, 2 bases at V and 0 bases at J, with 8 bases in the middle. Per the germline V gene, CDR1 is LNHDA and CDR2 is SQIVND (reference sequence). CDR3 sequence reads: CASSITGGSNQPQHF. The CDR3 bases are TGTGCCAGTAGTATAACGGGTGGTAGCAATCAGCCCCAGCATTTT.

V usage is TRBV29-1 and J usage is TRBJ2-3, with D maybe TRBD1 (5 bases). This CDR3 is built from 12 residues. The germline CDR1 and CDR2 sequences are SQVTM and ANQGSEA. Trimming left V 3 bases short and J 8 bases short, with 12 bases between. As DNA, the CDR3 is TGCAGCGTTGATGACAGCTCAGCTACGCAGTATTTT. Amino acid sequence: CSVDDSSATQYF.

This clone was detected only once. The chain employs TRBV7-9 and TRBJ2-5; TRBD2 matches at 8 bases. V dropped 8 bases and J dropped 5; count of bases not matched to a gene: 10. The germline gives CDR1 SEHNR, CDR2 FQNEAQ (reference sequence). The CDR3 contains 14 residues. This CDR3 is CASQAGAGWETQYF. The CDR3 bases are TGTGCCAGCCAAGCGGGAGCGGGATGGGAGACCCAGTACTTC.

V usage is TRBV2 and J usage is TRBJ2-1; D not certain. CDR1 and CDR2 (germline): SNHLY, FYNNEI. The V end was cut by 8 bases, the J end by 4 bases, with 3 bases between. The CDR3 is made up of 10 amino acids. Written as DNA, the CDR3 is TGTGCCAGCCTTTACAATGAGCAGTTCTTC. Translated: CASLYNEQFF.

This sequence joins TRBV5-1 and TRBJ2-3; no clear D. This CDR3 comprises 14 residues. The V gene lost 7 bases and the J gene lost 0 bases, with 12 bases spanning the gap. CDR1 and CDR2 (germline): SGHRS, YFSETQ. The CDR3 DNA sequence: TGCGCCAGCGCCCTGATCGGTAGCACAGATACGCAGTATTTT. Translating it yields CASALIGSTDTQYF.

This chain uses TRBV7-9 with TRBJ1-2, with 8 bases lining up with TRBD1. CDR1 and CDR2 from the germline V gene are SEHNR and FQNEAQ (reference sequence). The CDR3 extends over 14 amino acids. The V gene end was trimmed by 5 bases and the J gene end by 4 bases; junction bases not matched to a gene: 6. The CDR3 loop is CASSTGQDAYGYTF. CDR3 nucleotides: TGTGCCAGCAGCACGGGACAGGATGCCTATGGCTACACCTTC.

The rearrangement links TRBV25-1 to TRBJ2-7; 8 bases agree with TRBD2. This CDR3 is built from 15 residues. Germline assignment: CDR1 MGHDK and CDR2 SYGVNS. Trimming cost V 8 bases and J 4 bases; bases outside gene matches: 13. In DNA, the CDR3 is TGTGCCAGCCCCGGGGAGACAGGCGGGGGGTACGAGCAGTACTTC. Amino acids: CASPGETGGGYEQYF.

The gene calls are TRBV19 and TRBJ1-5, with D tentatively TRBD1 (6 bases). The CDR3 runs to 12 residues. Germline CDR1 and CDR2: LNHDA and SQIVND (reference sequence). Between the trimmed V and J ends, which lost 6 bases and 5 bases, there was a span of 8 bases. The CDR3 DNA reads TGTGCCAGTAGAGGGGGATATCAGCCCCAGCATTTT. Encoded protein: CASRGGYQPQHF.

This clone was detected only a few times. The chain is built from TRBV27 and TRBJ1-5; 9 nucleotides align to TRBD1. Germline V gene data show CDR1 as MNHEY and CDR2 as SMNVEV (reference sequence). The ends lost 5 bases at V and 7 bases at J; junction bases unmatched: 12. This CDR3 has 16 residues. CDR3 sequence reads: CASSPHLLDRGQPQHF. The CDR3 region has the DNA TGTGCCAGCAGTCCACACTTGCTGGACAGGGGACAGCCCCAGCATTTT.

V gene TRBV10-1 combines with J gene TRBJ2-3; either TRBD1 or TRBD2 may fit D (6 bases each). Per the germline V gene, CDR1 is WNHNN and CDR2 is SYGVQD (reference sequence). The CDR3 consists of 16 residues. The V gene lost 2 bases and the J gene lost 4 bases, with 16 bases spanning the gap. CDR3 bases: TGCGCCAGCAGTGAGGGAGGGGGAGGTGTTGCAGATACGCAGTATTTT. This translates into CASSEGGGGVADTQYF.

Concerning this clone itself: This same CDR3 is encoded by further DNA sequences in the sample. The J gene is TRBJ2-7, the V gene TRBV6-5; D gene ambiguous. The CDR3 is 13 residues long. Deletions cut 0 bases from V and 4 bases from J, with 7 bases between. Germline CDR1 reads MNHEY; CDR2 reads SVGAGI. The CDR3 is CASSYSSAYEQYF. The CDR3 DNA reads TGTGCCAGCAGTTACTCTTCCGCTTACGAGCAGTACTTC.

This clone was counted once. V is TRBV19 and J is TRBJ2-7, with 8 bases fitting TRBD1. Trimming at V came to 1 base and at J to 4 bases, leaving 6 bases not matched to a gene. The CDR3 loop spans 15 amino acids. Germline V gene lookup returns CDR1 LNHDA and CDR2 SQIVND (reference sequence). CDR3 amino acids: CASSIAGQGGYEQYF. The CDR3 nucleotides are TGTGCCAGTAGTATAGCTGGACAGGGAGGATACGAGCAGTACTTC.

The chain uses TRBV6-1 and TRBJ1-4, with D perhaps TRBD1 (5 bases). Germline values: CDR1 MNHNS, CDR2 SASEGT. The CDR3 runs to 12 residues. With 10 bases removed from V and 8 bases from J, the gap between germline ends came to 14 bases. CDR3: CAIRTSPEKLFF. For the CDR3, the DNA is TGTGCCATCCGGACATCCCCCGAAAAACTGTTTTTT.

The chain combines TRBV6-5 with TRBJ1-1; the D gene is possibly TRBD1 (6 bases). CDR3 size: 13 residues. Germline V gene sequence: CDR1 MNHEY, CDR2 SVGAGI. The germline V and J ends were trimmed by 5 bases and 5 bases, with 12 bases remaining between them. The CDR3 sequence: CASSRGRGTEAFF. The CDR3 nucleotides read TGTGCCAGCAGTCGGGGGCGCGGGACTGAAGCTTTCTTT.

This clone appeared once. The identical CDR3 is also encoded by other nucleotide sequences in the sample. The genes are TRBV7-2 and TRBJ2-7; 7 bases line up with TRBD2. V lost 0 bases to trimming and J lost 4 bases; unmatched junction nucleotides: 3. CDR1 and CDR2 from the germline V gene are SGHTA and FQGNSA. The CDR3 consists of 14 residues. The CDR3 region has the DNA TGTGCCAGCAGCTTAGCGGGAGGGCCATACGAGCAGTACTTC. It specifies CASSLAGGPYEQYF.

The rearrangement uses TRBV4-1 and TRBJ2-3; D is possibly TRBD2 (6 bases). Trimming took 2 bases from V and 0 from J, leaving 21 bases between them. CDR1 and CDR2 from the germline V gene are MGHRA and YSYEKL. CDR3 length: 19 amino acids. The CDR3 sequence is CASSQTLIAEGVSTDTQYF. CDR3 bases: TGCGCCAGCAGCCAAACTTTGATAGCGGAAGGGGTTAGCACAGATACGCAGTATTTT.

The J gene is TRBJ2-5, the V gene TRBV29-1; the match to TRBD1 covers 10 bases. The germline gives CDR1 SQVTM, CDR2 ANQGSEA. The CDR3 covers 12 residues. After removal of 7 bases from V and 4 bases from J, the junction contained 3 bases not matched to a gene. The CDR3 nucleotides are TGCAGCGGAGGACAGGGGGGAGAGACCCAGTACTTC. It specifies CSGGQGGETQYF.

The chain couples TRBV9 to TRBJ2-4; 7 nucleotides agree with TRBD2. CDR1 and CDR2 from the germline V gene are SGDLS and YYNGEE. This CDR3 comprises 16 residues. The junction had 10 bases not matched to a gene; V was cut back by 4 bases and J by 3 bases. The CDR3 loop is CASSPAHAGDKNIQYF. The CDR3 bases are TGTGCCAGCAGCCCGGCGCACGCGGGGGACAAAAACATTCAGTACTTC. Supplemented by reference TRBV9 and TRBJ2-4, the full variable domain reads DSGVTQTPKHLITATGQRVTLRCSPRSGDLSVYWYQQSLDQGLQFLIQYYNGEERAKGNILERFSAQQFPDLHSELNLSSLELGDSALYFCASSPAHAGDKNIQYFGAGTRLSVL.

The rearrangement uses TRBV4-2 and TRBJ2-1; 13 bases are shared with TRBD2. Unmatched junction bases numbered 5, after V lost 1 base and J lost 5 bases. This CDR3 is built from 17 residues. Germline V gene sequence: CDR1 LGHNA, CDR2 YNFKEQ. The chain's CDR3 is CASSQAIGTSGDNEQFF. The DNA of the CDR3 is TGTGCCAGCAGCCAAGCCATTGGGACTAGCGGGGACAATGAGCAGTTCTTC.

The chain is built from TRBV10-1 and TRBJ2-5, with 12 bases fitting TRBD2. The CDR3 totals 19 residues. The V and J ends lost 3 bases and 2 bases, in that order; junction bases with no gene match: 13. The germline gives CDR1 WNHNN, CDR2 SYGVQD (reference sequence). CDR3 in DNA: TGCGCCAGCAGTGATGCGAGGATGACTAGCGGGAGCGGACAAGAGACCCAGTACTTC. As protein: CASSDARMTSGSGQETQYF.

This chain uses TRBV7-8 with TRBJ2-1, with 8 nucleotides matching TRBD2. This CDR3 has 15 residues. V lost 2 bases, J lost 3 bases, and 3 bases stayed unmatched. CDR1 and CDR2 (germline): SGHVS, FQNEAQ. The CDR3 reads CASSLKLAVYNEQFF. In nucleotides, the CDR3 is TGTGCCAGCAGCTTAAAACTAGCGGTCTACAATGAGCAGTTCTTC.

V and J are TRBV29-1 and TRBJ2-1, with TRBD2 matching 14 bases. The CDR3 is 19 residues long. V shed 7 bases and J 5 bases; nucleotides not matched to a gene: 19. Germline V gene sequence: CDR1 SQVTM, CDR2 ANQGSEA. The CDR3 is CSACKAGGLAGVQDNEQFF. CDR3 coding DNA: TGCAGCGCCTGTAAGGCGGGGGGACTAGCGGGAGTTCAGGACAATGAGCAGTTCTTC.

With respect to this clone: This CDR3 is also generated by other DNA sequences in the sample. The gene calls are TRBV4-1 and TRBJ2-7, with D uncertain. Germline V gene data show CDR1 as MGHRA and CDR2 as YSYEKL. V lost 0 bases and J lost 4, with 10 bases in between. CDR3 size: 14 residues. The CDR3 bases are TGCGCCAGCAGCCAAGAGGAAAGATCATACGAGCAGTACTTC. Translation: CASSQEERSYEQYF.

This clone is a singleton in its sample. The chain uses TRBV6-9 and TRBJ2-3; TRBD1 aligns across 8 bases. CDR1 is MNHGY and CDR2 is SVAAGI in the germline V gene. The CDR3 is 15 amino acids. V gave up 2 bases and J gave up 5 bases; unmatched junction bases: 6. CDR3 bases: TGTGCCAGCAGTTATCTGGGACAGGCTCTAGATACGCAGTATTTT. It encodes CASSYLGQALDTQYF.

A remark on this clone: Other nucleotide sequences from this sample produce the same CDR3. The genes are TRBV9 and TRBJ2-1, with 8 bases aligning to TRBD2. The junction had 2 bases not matched to a gene; V was cut back by 3 bases and J by 0 bases. In germline, CDR1 is SGDLS, CDR2 YYNGEE. The CDR3 totals 15 residues. For the CDR3, the DNA is TGTGCCAGCAGCGCAAGCGGGAGCTCCTACAATGAGCAGTTCTTC. It encodes CASSASGSSYNEQFF.

The rearrangement joins TRBV5-6 to TRBJ1-2; D remains ambiguous. The V gene lost 5 bases and the J gene lost 8 bases, with 10 bases spanning the gap. Germline CDR1 and CDR2: SGHDT and YYEEEE. CDR3 length: 11 amino acids. In DNA form, the CDR3 reads TGTGCCAGCAGGGATGGGAACGGCTACACCTTC. This sequence encodes CASRDGNGYTF. Supplemented by reference TRBV5-6 and TRBJ1-2, the full variable domain reads DAGVTQSPTHLIKTRGQQVTLRCSPKSGHDTVSWYQQALGQGPQFIFQYYEEEERQRGNFPDRFSGHQFPNYSSELNVNALLLGDSALYLCASRDGNGYTFGSGTRLTVV.

The rearrangement links TRBV4-1 to TRBJ2-7; D is unclear. The CDR3 has 14 amino acids. The V gene lost 0 bases and the J gene lost 4 bases, with 10 bases spanning the gap. Germline loops: CDR1 MGHRA, CDR2 YSYEKL. The CDR3 coding sequence is TGCGCCAGCAGCCAAGAAGCCTCCCCGTACGAGCAGTACTTC. It is translated as CASSQEASPYEQYF.

The V call is TRBV5-1, the J call TRBJ2-7, with D possibly being TRBD1 or TRBD2 (6 bases each). This CDR3 contains 15 residues. Germline CDR1 and CDR2: SGHRS and YFSETQ. Between the trimmed V and J ends, which lost 4 bases and 3 bases, there was a span of 17 bases. The CDR3 nucleotides are TGCGCCAGCAGCCGAGTTCGCGGGACAAACTACGAGCAGTACTTC. It translates to CASSRVRGTNYEQYF.

Concerning this clone itself: This specimen includes other DNA sequences encoding the same CDR3. In DNA form, the CDR3 reads TGTGCCAGCAGTTTGGCCGGTTCCTACGAGCAGTACTTC. It encodes CASSLAGSYEQYF. This rearrangement joins TRBV27 to TRBJ2-7; no definite D call. Looked up from germline, CDR1 is MNHEY and CDR2 is SMNVEV (reference sequence). The CDR3 sequence is 13 residues long. V shed 3 bases and J shed 1 base, with 7 bases lying between them.